The clone carrying this T cell receptor beta chain was found many times. These data belong to a study of breast tumors, draining lymph nodes, adjacent tissues. TCRdb ran MiXCR on the multiplex PCR reads and lists one entry per CDR3 protein. The data contain around 140,000 distinct CDR3 sequences, under 25% of them singletons. Axillary draining lymph nodes of breast cancer patients supplied the node samples. Germline assignment: CDR1 LGHDT and CDR2 YNNKEL (reference sequence). The CDR3 is made up of 15 amino acids. Trimming removed 2 bases from V and 10 bases from J; junction bases left unmatched: 8. This chain links TRBV3-1 with TRBJ1-6, with TRBD1 matching 7 bases. The sequence was obtained from a female donor with breast cancer. Some clones in this sample may be carry-over from other donors' samples. The sequenced sample consisted of axillary lymph node tissue. CDR3 protein: CASSQQGGAGSPLHF. The CDR3 DNA reads as TGTGCCAGCAGCCAACAGGGGGGCGCGGGATCACCCCTCCACTTT.